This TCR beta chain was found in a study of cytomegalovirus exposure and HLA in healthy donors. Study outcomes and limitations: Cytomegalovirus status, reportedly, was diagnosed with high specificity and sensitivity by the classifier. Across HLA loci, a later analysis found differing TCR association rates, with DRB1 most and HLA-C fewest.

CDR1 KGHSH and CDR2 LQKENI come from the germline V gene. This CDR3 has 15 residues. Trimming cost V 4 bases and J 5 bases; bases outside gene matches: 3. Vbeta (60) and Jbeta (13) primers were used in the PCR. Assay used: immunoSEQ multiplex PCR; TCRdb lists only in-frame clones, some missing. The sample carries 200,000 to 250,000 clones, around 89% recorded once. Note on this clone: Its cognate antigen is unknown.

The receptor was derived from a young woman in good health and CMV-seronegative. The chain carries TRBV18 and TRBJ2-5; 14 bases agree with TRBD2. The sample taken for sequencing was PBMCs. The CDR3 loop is CASSRTSGGSETQYF. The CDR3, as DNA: TGTGCCAGCTCACGGACTAGCGGGGGGTCGGAGACCCAGTACTTC. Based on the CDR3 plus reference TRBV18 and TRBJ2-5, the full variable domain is NAGVMQNPRHLVRRRGQEARLRCSPMKGHSHVYWYRQLPEEGLKFMVYLQKENIIDESGMPKERFSAEFPKEGPSILRIQQVVRGDSAAYFCASSRTSGGSETQYFGPGTRLLVL.